This TCR beta chain is from a study of a mutant IDH1 vaccine in newly diagnosed glioma. Whole-study context: Onset of vaccination occurred 4-6 weeks following radiotherapy alone, or with temozolomide cycles. Of treated patients, approximately 62% were men and about 38% women, averaging about 40 years. Previous care, which was radiotherapy, temozolomide, or both, most often involved both.

In regard to this clone: Antigen specificity is unknown.

Libraries were prepared by immunoSEQ multiplex PCR; TCRdb keeps only in-frame clonotypes and omits some of them. The repertoire holds 25,000 to 40,000 clones, with over 85% as singletons. Time point specified: week 47, end of study. Doses comprised 300 ug of mutant IDH1 20-mer peptide each, plus topical imiquimod. Astrocytomas found in donors were new, WHO grade 3 or 4, IDH1-mutant and ATRX-lost. The CDR3 totals 13 residues. The germline V gene has CDR1 MDHEN and CDR2 SYDVKM. With 3 bases removed from V and 1 base from J, the gap between germline ends came to 6 bases. The sequence came from a man in his forties or fifties with glioma. This chain uses TRBV28 with TRBJ1-2; unclear D gene. The starting material was PBMCs, obtained from a glioma patient whose treatment included an IDH1 peptide vaccine. The CDR3 spells CASSFQSNYGYTF. CDR3 bases: TGTGCCAGCAGTTTCCAGAGTAACTATGGCTACACCTTC.